This entry lists 19 T cell receptor beta chains sequenced from one sample in a study of T-cell reconstitution after alpha-beta-depleted transplantation in children. Unique molecular identifiers were incorporated during preparation of the TCRbeta library. Each CDR3 protein gets one entry after TCRdb re-called the PCR reads with MiXCR. The sample shows about 540,000 distinct CDR3 sequences, approximately 16% of them seen only once. The sequencing used PBMCs from the stem cell graft donor, collected from the stem cell graft. All receptors derive from a human donor who donated a stem cell graft to a child with acute lymphoblastic leukemia.

Only a few counts were recorded for this clonotype. J is TRBJ1-1 and V is TRBV20-1; D perhaps matches TRBD1 (6 bases). CDR3 length equals 13 residues. CDR1 and CDR2 (germline): DFQATT, SNEGSKA (reference sequence). Trimming removed 0 bases from V and 5 bases from J, with 10 bases in between. Written as DNA, the CDR3 is TGCAGTGCTAGAGAAACAGGGCGGACTGAAGCTTTCTTT. It codes for CSARETGRTEAFF.

This clonotype was observed a handful of times. J is TRBJ2-5 and V is TRBV11-2; 7 bases are shared with TRBD1. The CDR3 spans 13 residues. The V gene end was trimmed by 5 bases and the J gene end by 5 bases; junction bases not matched to a gene: 5. The germline V gene encodes CDR1 SGHAT and CDR2 FQNNGV. CDR3 protein: CASSQGVGETQYF. The CDR3 coding sequence is TGTGCCAGCAGCCAGGGGGTGGGGGAGACCCAGTACTTC.

The CDR3 DNA is TGTGCCAGCAGAGAGGGGATTTCACCCCTCCACTTT. Its protein product is CASREGISPLHF. The rearrangement uses TRBV13 and TRBJ1-6, with a possible D match to TRBD1 (5 bases). V dropped 6 bases and J dropped 9 bases, with 9 bases sitting between them. Germline V gene sequence: CDR1 PRHDT, CDR2 FYEKMQ (reference sequence). The CDR3 is made up of 12 amino acids.

This clonotype was seen more than once but under ten times. The DNA for the CDR3 is TGTGCCACCAGTATACCTAGCGGAGGCACAGATACGCAGTATTTT. Its translation: CATSIPSGGTDTQYF. This chain links TRBV15 with TRBJ2-3, with 7 bases that match TRBD2. Per germline, CDR1 LNHNV and CDR2 YYDKDF (reference sequence). With 6 bases clipped from V and 1 base from J, the junction kept 7 bases outside the gene matches. The CDR3 is 15 amino acids.

This clonotype was recorded a few times. The V call is TRBV11-1, the J call TRBJ2-3, with a possible D match to TRBD2 (5 bases). The germline V gene has CDR1 SGHAT and CDR2 FQDESV (reference sequence). V lost 3 bases, J lost 5 bases, and 15 bases lay in between. The CDR3 runs 15 residues. This chain's CDR3 is CASSLREGFEDTQYF. DNA of the CDR3: TGTGCCAGCAGCTTGAGGGAAGGGTTTGAAGATACGCAGTATTTT.

Only a few counts were recorded for this clonotype. CDR3 sequence (DNA): TGTGCCACCCTATCCATGGCGGGTAGCACAGATACGCAGTATTTT. This translates into CATLSMAGSTDTQYF. The chain combines TRBV27 with TRBJ2-3; TRBD2 is a possible D gene (5 bases). With 10 bases removed from V and 0 bases from J, the gap between germline ends came to 17 bases. The CDR3 covers 15 residues. Germline CDR1 is MNHEY and CDR2 is SMNVEV (reference sequence).

This clonotype has more than one count but fewer than ten. V and J are TRBV2 and TRBJ2-5; 7 bases are a match to TRBD1. The CDR3 is made up of 16 amino acids. V was clipped by 2 bases and J by 1 base; unmatched bases: 7. Per the germline V gene, CDR1 is SNHLY and CDR2 is FYNNEI. The CDR3 spells CASSEWDRSFQETQYF. CDR3 bases: TGTGCCAGCAGTGAATGGGACAGAAGCTTCCAAGAGACCCAGTACTTC.

This clonotype was counted only a few times. The V gene is TRBV3-1, the J gene TRBJ1-1; TRBD1 is a possible D gene (6 bases). The CDR3 extends over 14 amino acids. Deletions cut 1 base from V and 1 base from J, with 7 bases between. Germline values: CDR1 LGHDT, CDR2 YNNKEL (reference sequence). Here the CDR3 reads CASSQADRNTEAFF. For the CDR3, the DNA is TGTGCCAGCAGCCAAGCGGACAGGAACACTGAAGCTTTCTTT.

The V and J genes are TRBV7-9 and TRBJ2-5, with D possibly TRBD1 on 6 matching bases. The CDR3 loop spans 13 amino acids. V was trimmed by 2 bases and J by 5 bases, leaving 9 bases between them. CDR1 SEHNR and CDR2 FQNEAQ come from the germline V gene (reference sequence). The chain's CDR3 is CASSLPQGETQYF. The CDR3 DNA follows: TGTGCCAGCAGCTTACCCCAGGGGGAGACCCAGTACTTC.

This clonotype was observed a few times. The chain has TRBV4-1 and TRBJ2-7; the match to TRBD1 covers 10 bases. J was trimmed by 4 bases and V by 3 bases; bases with no gene match: 9. Germline-derived CDR1 and CDR2 are MGHRA and YSYEKL. CDR3 size: 16 residues. The DNA for the CDR3 is TGCGCCAGCAGCCATGCTACCGGGACAGGGGTATACGAGCAGTACTTC. This translates into CASSHATGTGVYEQYF.

This clonotype was counted only a few times. The chain uses TRBV12-3 or TRBV12-4 and TRBJ2-7; TRBD1 might be the D (6 bases). This CDR3 spans 13 amino acids. Trimming left V 5 bases short and J 4 bases short, with 12 bases between. CDR3 nucleotide sequence: TGTGCCAGCAGTCTAAGGGGGTTTTACGAGCAGTACTTC. This gives the protein CASSLRGFYEQYF.

The genes are TRBV14 and TRBJ2-1, with 8 bases identical to TRBD1. This CDR3 has 16 amino acids. V was pared by 0 bases and J by 4 bases, with 5 bases of the junction left unmatched. Germline CDR1 is SGHDN and CDR2 is FVKESK. The CDR3 spells CASSQDWGQVYNEQFF. As DNA, the CDR3 is TGTGCCAGCAGCCAAGATTGGGGACAGGTTTACAATGAGCAGTTCTTC.

The chain uses TRBV5-1 and TRBJ2-6; no definite D call. The CDR3 sequence is 18 residues long. CDR1 SGHRS and CDR2 YFSETQ come from the germline V gene. Trimming left V 4 bases short and J 0 bases short, with 17 bases between. The CDR3 protein is CASSTTAGLSSGANVLTF. The CDR3, as DNA: TGCGCCAGCAGCACAACCGCCGGGTTAAGCTCTGGGGCCAACGTCCTGACTTTC.

The rearrangement uses TRBV6-2 or TRBV6-3 and TRBJ2-1, with TRBD1 matching over 7 bases. There are 15 residues in the CDR3. Per germline, CDR1 MNHEY and CDR2 SVGEGT. V was clipped by 5 bases and J by 0 bases; unmatched bases: 4. The CDR3 DNA reads as TGTGCCAGCAGTCGACAGGGACGCTCCTACAATGAGCAGTTCTTC. It is translated as CASSRQGRSYNEQFF.

This clonotype turned up a few times. This sequence joins TRBV5-5 and TRBJ2-1; TRBD1 is a possible D gene (5 bases). The CDR3 is 17 amino acids. V was pared by 3 bases and J by 12 bases, with 28 bases between. CDR1 is SGHKS, CDR2 YYEKEE, per germline (reference sequence). CDR3 in DNA: TGTGCCAGCAGCTCAGGACAAAGTCTAGGATCACTATCCCGGCAGTTCTTC. Protein sequence: CASSSGQSLGSLSRQFF. Combining the CDR3 with reference TRBV5-5 and TRBJ2-1 gives the whole variable domain DAGVTQSPTHLIKTRGQQVTLRCSPISGHKSVSWYQQVLGQGPQFIFQYYEKEERGRGNFPDRFSARQFPNYSSELNVNALLLGDSALYLCASSSGQSLGSLSRQFFGPGTRLTVL.

This chain joins TRBV5-4 and TRBJ2-3; D possibly corresponds to TRBD1 (7 bases). Germline CDR1 reads SGHNT; CDR2 reads YYREEE (reference sequence). This CDR3 spans 15 amino acids. V was trimmed by 4 bases and J by 2 bases, leaving 14 bases between them. The DNA of the CDR3 is TGTGCCAGCAGCGGCCTCAGGGGGGACACAGATACGCAGTATTTT. Translation: CASSGLRGDTDTQYF.

The chain couples TRBV5-1 to TRBJ2-7; no definite D call. The germline V gene has CDR1 SGHRS and CDR2 YFSETQ. Trimming left V 4 bases short and J 0 bases short, with 17 bases between. The CDR3 runs 16 residues. As DNA, the CDR3 is TGCGCCAGCAGCCAGCCCTCAGGTTGGAGCTCCTACGAGCAGTACTTC. Residues: CASSQPSGWSSYEQYF.

The rearrangement joins TRBV7-8 to TRBJ2-1; TRBD2 matches at 9 bases. Germline lookup yields CDR1 SGHVS and CDR2 FQNEAQ. CDR3 length: 17 amino acids. With 4 bases clipped from V and 0 bases from J, the junction kept 7 bases outside the gene matches. CDR3 residues: CASSYVSGRSSYNEQFF. CDR3 in DNA: TGTGCCAGCAGCTACGTGAGCGGGAGGTCCTCCTACAATGAGCAGTTCTTC.

In this sample, this clonotype turned up many times. The rearrangement uses TRBV5-5 and TRBJ2-7, with D perhaps assigned TRBD1 or TRBD2 (5 bases each). Trimming pared 1 base from V and 2 bases from J, leaving 10 bases between. Germline V gene data show CDR1 as SGHKS and CDR2 as YYEKEE (reference sequence). CDR3 length: 14 residues. The CDR3 region is CASSLWDRTYEQYF. The CDR3 DNA reads as TGTGCCAGCAGCTTGTGGGACCGGACCTACGAGCAGTACTTC.